The 20 T cell receptor beta chains presented below share a single source sample, sequenced in a study of neurological immune-mediated disorders. TCRdb recomputed calls from the 5' RACE reads with MiXCR, one row per CDR3 protein. This table holds more than 75,000 distinct CDR3 sequences, 10% found once. Sequencing was done on a sample of PBMCs. The receptors stem from a man aged 35-49 years in good health.

At least ten counts were recorded for this clonotype. The chain uses TRBV10-2 and TRBJ2-7; TRBD1 agrees at 11 bases. Per germline, CDR1 WSHSY and CDR2 SAAADI. Germline trimming cut 5 bases from V and 6 bases from J; bases unmatched to any gene: 15. The CDR3 has 17 residues. The CDR3 DNA reads as TGCGCCAGCAGTCGAGGCGGGACAGGGGGAGAAACGGTCGAGCAGTACTTC. It translates to CASSRGGTGGETVEQYF.

In this sample, this clonotype turned up many times. The rearrangement uses TRBV9 and TRBJ1-6, with D tentatively TRBD1 (5 bases). Looked up from germline, CDR1 is SGDLS and CDR2 is YYNGEE. V lost 4 bases and J 3 bases, leaving 11 bases between the germline ends. The CDR3 spans 15 residues. The CDR3 nucleotides are TGTGCCAGCAGCCTCCCGGGGGACTATAATTCACCCCTCCACTTT. The encoded protein is CASSLPGDYNSPLHF.

This clonotype was seen many times. V is TRBV25-1 and J is TRBJ2-2; D is unresolved. CDR1 MGHDK and CDR2 SYGVNS come from the germline V gene. The ends were cut back, 4 bases at V and 5 bases at J, with 8 bases in the middle. There are 13 residues in the CDR3. The CDR3 coding sequence is TGTGCCAGCAGTGGGATAGGGACCGGGGAGCTGTTTTTT. Translation: CASSGIGTGELFF.

This clonotype was recorded many times. The V call is TRBV15, the J call TRBJ2-2, with 7 nucleotides matching TRBD1. The CDR3 totals 16 residues. Germline V gene lookup returns CDR1 LNHNV and CDR2 YYDKDF (reference sequence). The ends lost 0 bases at V and 3 bases at J; junction bases unmatched: 4. The CDR3 here is CATSREGTAYTGELFF. In nucleotides, the CDR3 is TGTGCCACCAGCAGAGAGGGGACAGCTTACACCGGGGAGCTGTTTTTT.

In its sample, this clonotype was seen many times. The chain is built from TRBV5-1 and TRBJ1-2, with 8 bases lining up with TRBD1. The CDR3 is 15 amino acids. V dropped 4 bases and J dropped 2; count of bases not matched to a gene: 7. In germline, CDR1 is SGHRS, CDR2 YFSETQ. CDR3 sequence (DNA): TGCGCCAGCAGCCAAGGGACAGGAGGGAACTATGGCTACACCTTC. Its protein product is CASSQGTGGNYGYTF.

The rearrangement joins TRBV5-5 to TRBJ2-5; 7 nucleotides align to TRBD1. V gave up 3 bases and J gave up 5 bases; unmatched junction bases: 10. This CDR3 is 15 amino acids long. CDR1 SGHKS and CDR2 YYEKEE come from the germline V gene (reference sequence). The CDR3 sequence: CASSSTGVLRETQYF. CDR3 nucleotide sequence: TGTGCCAGCAGCTCTACAGGGGTCTTGCGGGAGACCCAGTACTTC.

Comment on this clonotype: The junction departs from the called germline gene at one end, perhaps through a read error. The rearrangement links TRBV5-1 to TRBJ2-1; the match to TRBD2 covers 10 bases. Germline V gene data show CDR1 as SGHRS and CDR2 as YFSETQ. This CDR3 has 18 amino acids. CDR3: CASSFPASGSTTYNEQLF. The CDR3 region has the DNA TGCGCCAGCAGCTTCCCAGCTAGCGGGAGTACTACCTACAATGAGCAGCTCTTC. The full variable domain, with the rest looked up from reference TRBV5-1 and TRBJ2-1, is KAGVTQTPRYLIKTRGQQVTLSCSPISGHRSVSWYQQTPGQGLQFLFEYFSETQRNKGNFPGRFSGRQFSNSRSEMNVSTLELGDSALYLCASSFPASGSTTYNEQLFGPGTRLTVL.

This clonotype came up many times. The V call is TRBV6-5, the J call TRBJ2-5, with D tentatively TRBD1 or TRBD2 (6 bases each). The CDR3 covers 15 residues. The V end lost 5 bases, the J end lost 6 bases, and 19 bases lay between the germline ends. Germline V gene data show CDR1 as MNHEY and CDR2 as SVGAGI. CDR3 residues: CASSTVAGGSKTQYF. CDR3 nucleotide sequence: TGTGCCAGCAGTACCGTTGCCGGGGGCTCAAAGACCCAGTACTTC.

This clonotype was detected many times. The gene calls are TRBV5-1 and TRBJ2-1; 7 bases match TRBD2. The length of the CDR3 is 19 residues. V lost 2 bases to trimming and J lost 5 bases; unmatched junction nucleotides: 19. Looked up from germline, CDR1 is SGHRS and CDR2 is YFSETQ. CDR3 bases: TGCGCCAGCAGCTTCGATACTAGCGCCCCGAGAGGCAGAGACAATGAGCAGTTCTTC. Its translation is CASSFDTSAPRGRDNEQFF.

Ten or more counts support this clonotype. V gene TRBV3-1 combines with J gene TRBJ2-7; 9 positions agree with TRBD1. The CDR3 spans 14 residues. Trimming at V came to 10 bases and at J to 6 bases, leaving 13 bases not matched to a gene. Germline-derived CDR1 and CDR2 are LGHDT and YNNKEL (reference sequence). The CDR3 sequence is CATSGGTGRREQYF. CDR3 in DNA: TGTGCCACCTCCGGTGGGACAGGGAGGCGCGAGCAGTACTTC.

This clonotype has ten or more counts. The chain carries TRBV7-3 and TRBJ2-2, with D possibly being TRBD2 (6 bases). Germline CDR1 SGHTA, CDR2 FQGTGA. Trimming removed 3 bases at V and 5 bases at J, with 13 bases between. The CDR3 sequence is 15 residues long. The CDR3: CASSLMAGRTGELFF. The CDR3 DNA follows: TGTGCCAGCAGCTTGATGGCGGGGCGGACCGGGGAGCTGTTTTTT.

At least ten counts were recorded for this clonotype. Its ends do not fully match the called genes, so a read error is possible. This sequence joins TRBV28 and TRBJ2-7; perhaps TRBD2 as D (5 bases). The V gene's germline CDR1 is MDHEN and CDR2 SYDVKM. CDR3 length: 10 residues. CDR3 region: CVSGIDEQYF. For the CDR3, the DNA is TGTGTCAGCGGAATTGACGAGCAGTACTTC. Full variable domain (rest looked up from reference TRBV28 and TRBJ2-7): DVKVTQSSRYLVKRTGEKVFLECVQDMDHENMFWYRQDPGLGLRLIYFSYDVKMKEKGDIPEGYSVSREKKERFSLILESASTNQTSMYLCVSGIDEQYFGPGTRLTVT.

This clonotype was recorded many times. The V gene is TRBV12-3 or TRBV12-4, the J gene TRBJ2-2; D remains unclear. The CDR3 has 11 amino acids. Trimming left V 7 bases short and J 4 bases short, with 4 bases between. The CDR3 reads CASTITGELFF. As DNA, the CDR3 is TGTGCCAGCACTATCACCGGGGAGCTGTTTTTT.

V usage is TRBV5-1 and J usage is TRBJ1-1; D unclear. This CDR3 is built from 15 residues. The ends were cut back, 3 bases at V and 0 bases at J, with 12 bases in the middle. The germline V gene encodes CDR1 SGHRS and CDR2 YFSETQ. As DNA, the CDR3 is TGCGCCAGCAGCTCTCCCGGCGGCATGAACACTGAAGCTTTCTTT. Translated: CASSSPGGMNTEAFF.

In its sample, this clonotype was seen many times. The rearrangement links TRBV4-1 to TRBJ2-2; no firm D call. The germline V gene has CDR1 MGHRA and CDR2 YSYEKL. V lost 0 bases, J lost 5 bases, and 7 bases lay in between. CDR3 size: 14 residues. CDR3 in DNA: TGCGCCAGCAGCCAAGATTGGTTTACCGGGGAGCTGTTTTTT. This gives the protein CASSQDWFTGELFF.

The chain combines TRBV11-2 with TRBJ1-2; D is unresolved. Germline CDR1 reads SGHAT; CDR2 reads FQNNGV. This CDR3 spans 13 amino acids. The V gene lost 5 bases and the J gene lost 4 bases, with 11 bases spanning the gap. The CDR3 is CASSTKAGYGYTF. The CDR3 nucleotides read TGTGCCAGCAGCACGAAGGCCGGCTATGGCTACACCTTC.

This clonotype was recorded many times. The CDR3, as DNA: TGCAGTGCTAGAGGCCGGCATAAGAATGAGCAGTTCTTC. This gives the protein CSARGRHKNEQFF. This chain connects TRBV20-1 to TRBJ2-1; D call uncertain. With 1 base removed from V and 7 bases from J, the gap between germline ends came to 11 bases. Germline CDR1 is DFQATT and CDR2 is SNEGSKA (reference sequence). The CDR3 spans 13 residues.

Many counts were recorded for this clonotype. The J gene is TRBJ2-7, the V gene TRBV5-1, with 9 positions matching TRBD2. Germline V gene lookup returns CDR1 SGHRS and CDR2 YFSETQ. Trimming removed 4 bases from V and 5 bases from J; junction bases left unmatched: 16. The CDR3 length is 17 residues. DNA for the CDR3: TGCGCCAGCAGCCCCTTGCTAGGGCAAGCGGGAGGACACGAGCAGTACTTC. This encodes CASSPLLGQAGGHEQYF.

This clonotype was recorded many times. The rearrangement links TRBV27 to TRBJ1-4; possibly TRBD1 for D (6 bases). The V end lost 4 bases, the J end lost 4 bases, and 13 bases lay between the germline ends. CDR1 MNHEY and CDR2 SMNVEV come from the germline V gene (reference sequence). The CDR3 contains 15 residues. The CDR3 here is CASSSRQEFNEKLFF. The CDR3 DNA reads as TGTGCCAGCAGTTCACGACAGGAGTTTAATGAAAAACTGTTTTTT.

This clonotype was counted ten times or more. CDR3 DNA: TGTGCCAGCAGCTTGCCCCTAGAGCAGGGGCAGGTCCAAGAGACCCAGTACTTC. Its translation: CASSLPLEQGQVQETQYF. V and J are TRBV5-6 and TRBJ2-5; a possible D gene is TRBD1 (6 bases). Germline values: CDR1 SGHDT, CDR2 YYEEEE. This CDR3 region has 18 residues. V lost 1 base and J lost 1, with 20 bases in between.